One sample yielded the 9 T cell receptor beta chains listed below, sequenced in a study of shared clonotypes between healthy human individuals (TCRdb year 2020). Library preparation used the immunoSEQ multiplex PCR assay. As stored in TCRdb, this immuneACCESS dataset retains in-frame rearrangements with V and J assigned. A fraction of the clones does not appear; measured against another copy, unresolved V genes explain less than half of the discrepancy, and the remainder lacks a known reason. Recorded for this sample are about 2.4 million clones; over 85% of them occurred a single time. About 0.34% of the sample is in the top ten clones. The sample was naive CD4+ T cells from PBMCs. The sample's cell subset or site label, in plain terms: CD45RA+ positively selected. The receptor set was obtained from a young man in good health. Some clones in this sample may be carry-over from other donors' samples.

This sequence joins TRBV10-3 and TRBJ2-7, with 7 nucleotides matching TRBD1. This CDR3 comprises 14 residues. Germline CDR1 is ENHRY and CDR2 is SYGVKD. Trimming removed 6 bases from V and 2 bases from J; junction bases left unmatched: 7. The CDR3 protein is CAISGTAGPYEQYF. The CDR3 region has the DNA TGTGCCATCAGCGGGACAGCCGGACCCTACGAGCAGTACTTC.

V is TRBV29-1 and J is TRBJ2-5, with TRBD2 as a possible D gene (5 bases). The CDR3 covers 12 residues. Looked up from germline, CDR1 is SQVTM and CDR2 is ANQGSEA. The V and J ends lost 4 bases and 5 bases respectively, with 11 bases between them. The CDR3 nucleotides read TGCAGCGTTGTCACCGGGGAGGAGACCCAGTACTTC. This codes for CSVVTGEETQYF. Full variable domain (remainder filled in from reference TRBV29-1 and TRBJ2-5): SAVISQKPSRDICQRGTSLTIQCQVDSQVTMMFWYRQQPGQSLTLIATANQGSEATYESGFVIDKFPISRPNLTFSTLTVSNMSPEDSSIYLCSVVTGEETQYFGPGTRLLVL.

Only a few counts were recorded for this clone. The chain combines TRBV7-9 with TRBJ1-1, with TRBD1 matching 8 bases. Trimming cost V 4 bases and J 1 base; bases outside gene matches: 5. The CDR3 loop spans 15 amino acids. Per germline, CDR1 SEHNR and CDR2 FQNEAQ (reference sequence). CDR3 sequence reads: CASSSDRARNTEAFF. The CDR3 coding sequence is TGTGCCAGCAGCTCGGACAGGGCCCGGAACACTGAAGCTTTCTTT.

The gene calls are TRBV28 and TRBJ1-1; no clear D. The V gene lost 6 bases and the J gene lost 5 bases, with 22 bases spanning the gap. Germline V gene data show CDR1 as MDHEN and CDR2 as SYDVKM. This CDR3 has 16 residues. Written as DNA, the CDR3 is TGTGCCAGCAGGGAGATCCAGGCTGAGTTGTGGACTGAAGCTTTCTTT. Its protein is CASREIQAELWTEAFF.

The J gene is TRBJ1-2, the V gene TRBV28; TRBD1 matches at 9 bases. The germline V gene encodes CDR1 MDHEN and CDR2 SYDVKM. The CDR3 covers 16 residues. V trimming: 6 bases; J trimming: 0 bases; junction bases outside the gene matches: 8. As DNA, the CDR3 is TGTGCCAGCAGGGGGACAGGGATTCCGGCTAACTATGGCTACACCTTC. Translated, it gives CASRGTGIPANYGYTF.

The rearrangement uses TRBV11-2 and TRBJ1-2; a weak D match, TRBD1 (5 bases). CDR1 is SGHAT and CDR2 is FQNNGV in the germline V gene. Trimming took off 2 bases at V and 8 bases at J, with 12 bases between the two ends. This CDR3 comprises 13 residues. CDR3 region: CASSLSVGTGYTF. In DNA, the CDR3 is TGTGCCAGCAGCTTATCGGTTGGGACCGGCTACACCTTC.

The rearrangement uses TRBV28 and TRBJ2-7; maybe TRBD1 (5 bases). Germline-derived CDR1 and CDR2 are MDHEN and SYDVKM. V was clipped by 3 bases and J by 5 bases, with 20 bases between them. This CDR3 spans 16 amino acids. CDR3 residues: CASSFQGRGGRHEQYF. The CDR3 bases are TGTGCCAGCAGTTTTCAGGGAAGGGGTGGCCGCCACGAGCAGTACTTC.

V is TRBV6-1 and J is TRBJ1-1, with TRBD1 matching 7 bases. V gave up 6 bases and J gave up 8 bases; unmatched junction bases: 12. CDR1 is MNHNS and CDR2 is SASEGT in the germline V gene. The CDR3 spans 14 residues. The CDR3 coding sequence is TGTGCCAGCAGGGGAGCCAGGGGGACGGTCGAAGCTTTCTTT. This sequence encodes CASRGARGTVEAFF.

This chain joins TRBV28 and TRBJ1-5, with 8 bases that match TRBD1. V shed 2 bases and J 6 bases; nucleotides not matched to a gene: 6. Germline V gives CDR1 MDHEN, CDR2 SYDVKM. This CDR3 is built from 15 residues. CDR3 in amino acids: CASSLRQGASQPQHF. DNA for the CDR3: TGTGCCAGCAGTTTACGGCAGGGGGCGAGTCAGCCCCAGCATTTT.